Following are 13 T cell receptor beta chains from one sample sequenced in a study of T cell responses to AZD1222 COVID-19 vaccine. Some clones are missing from TCRdb's copy, which holds only in-frame ones; the method was immunoSEQ multiplex PCR. The sample contains around 110,000 clones, 80% to 90% of which appear only once. The sequencing here drew on peripheral blood, taken on day 0 of MenACWY control vaccination. The receptors derive from an adult in good health.

V is TRBV24-1 and J is TRBJ2-1; 7 nucleotides align to TRBD2. This CDR3 is 13 amino acids long. The V segment lost 6 bases and the J segment 10 bases; nucleotides outside the gene matches: 8. CDR1 KGHDR and CDR2 SFDVKD come from the germline V gene. Here the CDR3 reads CATSSLAVGEQFF. The CDR3 DNA reads TGTGCCACCAGTTCGCTAGCGGTAGGGGAGCAGTTCTTC.

J is TRBJ1-3 and V is TRBV18; D gene ambiguous. This CDR3 is 14 amino acids long. Trimming cost V 4 bases and J 4 bases, with 11 bases left between them. Germline-derived CDR1 and CDR2 are KGHSH and LQKENI. The CDR3 DNA follows: TGTGCCAGCTCACTCCCTGCCGTGGGAAACACCATATATTTT. This sequence encodes CASSLPAVGNTIYF.

The J gene is TRBJ1-3, the V gene TRBV7-7; 8 bases line up with TRBD1. Germline V gives CDR1 SSHAT, CDR2 FNYEAQ (reference sequence). CDR3 length equals 18 residues. Losses at the gene ends were 4 bases for V and 2 bases for J; bases not matched to a gene: 13. CDR3 sequence (DNA): TGTGCCAGCAGCTCCCCCCTCCGGACAGGGCTGACTGGAAACACCATATATTTT. It specifies CASSSPLRTGLTGNTIYF. The full variable domain, with the rest looked up from reference TRBV7-7 and TRBJ1-3, is GAGVSQSPRYKVTKRGQDVTLRCDPISSHATLYWYQQALGQGPEFLTYFNYEAQPDKSGLPSDRFSAERPEGSISTLTIQRTEQRDSAMYRCASSSPLRTGLTGNTIYFGEGSWLTVV.

The chain uses TRBV27 and TRBJ1-1; no definite D call. Trimming cost V 1 base and J 2 bases, with 11 bases left between them. Germline V CDR1 and CDR2: MNHEY, SMNVEV (reference sequence). The CDR3 length is 15 residues. The CDR3 loop reads CASSLYSGANTEAFF. The CDR3 region has the DNA TGTGCCAGCAGTTTATATTCGGGTGCTAACACTGAAGCTTTCTTT.

This clone showed up just once. This chain links TRBV9 with TRBJ2-3; D remains ambiguous. Trimming took off 0 bases at V and 0 bases at J, with 11 bases between the two ends. The CDR3 runs 16 residues. From germline, CDR1 is SGDLS and CDR2 YYNGEE. The CDR3 sequence is CASSVEGAYSTDTQYF. The CDR3 region has the DNA TGTGCCAGCAGCGTAGAAGGCGCCTATAGCACAGATACGCAGTATTTT.

V gene TRBV27 combines with J gene TRBJ2-7; the D call may be TRBD1 or TRBD2 (5 bases each). V lost 3 bases and J lost 4, with 13 bases in between. Per the germline V gene, CDR1 is MNHEY and CDR2 is SMNVEV (reference sequence). The CDR3 is 14 amino acids. The CDR3 DNA is TGTGCCAGCAGTTTCAGGGTTGGGGAGTACGAGCAGTACTTC. Its protein is CASSFRVGEYEQYF.

This clone came up once. J is TRBJ2-1 and V is TRBV9; no reliable D call. This CDR3 is built from 14 residues. CDR1 and CDR2 from the germline V gene are SGDLS and YYNGEE. The germline V and J ends were trimmed by 0 bases and 4 bases, with 8 bases remaining between them. The CDR3: CASSVGGTYNEQFF. DNA of the CDR3: TGTGCCAGCAGCGTAGGGGGAACTTACAATGAGCAGTTCTTC.

This chain uses TRBV10-3 with TRBJ1-2; 8 bases match TRBD1. After removal of 6 bases from V and 3 bases from J, the junction contained 3 bases not matched to a gene. Germline CDR1 reads ENHRY; CDR2 reads SYGVKD. The CDR3 has 13 residues. This CDR3 reads CAIRDREDYGYTF. Here the CDR3 DNA reads TGTGCCATCAGGGACAGGGAAGACTATGGCTACACCTTC.

V gene TRBV19 combines with J gene TRBJ1-1, with 9 bases identical to TRBD1. Germline-derived CDR1 and CDR2 are LNHDA and SQIVND (reference sequence). The J segment lost 7 bases and the V segment lost 1 base, leaving 7 bases of the junction unmatched. This CDR3 region has 15 residues. The CDR3 coding sequence is TGTGCCAGTAGTATAGCCTCCACAGGGGGCTATGAAGCTTTCTTT. It is translated as CASSIASTGGYEAFF.

The J gene is TRBJ1-2, the V gene TRBV4-3, with D hard to call. The CDR3 length is 12 residues. Germline V lookup: CDR1 LGHNA, CDR2 YSLEER. Deletions cut 3 bases from V and 0 bases from J, with 2 bases between. Written as DNA, the CDR3 is TGCGCCAGCAGCCAGACTAACTATGGCTACACCTTC. It encodes CASSQTNYGYTF.

The rearrangement links TRBV4-3 to TRBJ2-7, with D unclear. With 0 bases removed from V and 4 bases from J, the gap between germline ends came to 13 bases. The CDR3 contains 15 residues. Germline assignment: CDR1 LGHNA and CDR2 YSLEER. CDR3 residues: CASSQEKGRPYEQYF. CDR3 in DNA: TGCGCCAGCAGCCAAGAGAAGGGCAGGCCATACGAGCAGTACTTC.

The chain links TRBV6-2 or TRBV6-3 to TRBJ2-4; 9 positions agree with TRBD1. Germline V gene lookup returns CDR1 MNHEY and CDR2 SVGEGT. The CDR3 consists of 15 residues. The V gene end was trimmed by 4 bases and the J gene end by 7 bases; junction bases not matched to a gene: 8. The CDR3 DNA is TGTGCCAGCAGTTCTATTAACAGGGGGCGTAACATTCAGTACTTC. It specifies CASSSINRGRNIQYF.

This clone was picked up a small number of times. V is TRBV30 and J is TRBJ1-2; D is ambiguous. V was trimmed by 0 bases and J by 4 bases, leaving 6 bases between them. Germline V gene lookup returns CDR1 GTSNPN and CDR2 SVGIG (reference sequence). This CDR3 region has 12 residues. The CDR3: CAWSVRSYGYTF. CDR3 coding DNA: TGTGCCTGGAGTGTACGGAGCTATGGCTACACCTTC.